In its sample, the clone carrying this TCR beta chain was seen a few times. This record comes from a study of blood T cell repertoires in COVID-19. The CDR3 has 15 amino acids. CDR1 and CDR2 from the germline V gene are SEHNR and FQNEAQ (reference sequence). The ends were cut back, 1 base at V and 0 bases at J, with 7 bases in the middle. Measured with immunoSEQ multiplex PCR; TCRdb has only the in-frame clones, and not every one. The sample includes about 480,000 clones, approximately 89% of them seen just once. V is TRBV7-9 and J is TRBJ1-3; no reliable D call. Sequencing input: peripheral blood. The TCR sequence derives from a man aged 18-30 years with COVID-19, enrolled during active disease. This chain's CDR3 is CASSLGGSSGNTIYF. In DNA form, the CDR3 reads TGTGCCAGCAGCTTAGGCGGATCCTCTGGAAACACCATATATTTT.